This T cell receptor beta chain is drawn from a study of cytomegalovirus exposure and HLA in healthy donors (dated by TCRdb to about 2017). Turning to the overall study: According to an earlier analysis of a few hundred of the donors, 150 million to 200 million T cells yielded 90 million to 130 million unique TCR beta sequences and about 300 Gb of sequence data. An early release covering 550 to 700 HLA-typed donors comprised about 320 gigabases of sequencing data and around 80 million unique TCR sequences. Of the roughly 400 genotyped donors, less than 90% were placed in the genetic ancestry cluster associated with self-reported Caucasian donors. The study aimed to test whether cataloging public T cell receptors could reveal signatures of past pathogen exposure. Using immunosequencing, the study profiled T cell repertoires from about 610 subjects and related those repertoires to cytomegalovirus serostatus. In addition to the first cohort of 666 subjects, a separate validation cohort of 120 different subjects was used. High-throughput TCR immunosequencing, statistical association of individual TCRs with disease status, and machine learning were combined to predict cytomegalovirus infection status. To study patterns of TCR occurrence, a later analysis re-analyzed previously published TCR beta repertoires from 666 donors and added high-resolution HLA genotyping. Rather than using new phenotypic data, the later analysis identified candidate immune exposures from TCR beta sequences and from how often those sequences occurred across donors. An earlier analysis of about 600 of the donors used high-throughput TCR beta sequencing to judge whether each TCR beta V gene segment behaved as functional or pseudogenic. Donor age, sex, ethnicity and CMV serostatus were compiled together with the repertoire data. Genome-wide SNP genotypes for about three fifths of the 666 donors were used in a later genetic analysis, which treated that subset as a discovery cohort. All discovery cohort repertoires had been generated on a single sequencing platform. Both class I and class II loci were covered by HLA typing, at four-digit resolution. Typing coverage varied by locus: roughly 629-630 donors for A, B, C, DRB1 and DQB1; approximately 520 for DQA1; 606 for DPA1; around 450 for DPB1. Four or five DR-DQ haplotypes were handled as single units for association and clustering, since linkage in the cohort was strong. On average, around 230,000 unique TCR beta nucleotide sequences were sequenced per donor among a few hundred genotyped donors of the cohort, with 15% to 20% of those sequences being non-productive. Beyond this particular receptor, the publication reports: Assigning TCR associations to individual alleles was difficult when HLA alleles, especially DR and DQ, strongly co-occurred. Specific HLA alleles were associated with some 15,000 TCR beta sequences at a false discovery rate of 0.05 in a later analysis. According to a later analysis, TCR association rates differed among HLA loci, with DRB1 alleles showing the most associated TCRs and HLA-C alleles showing the fewest. The earlier analysis of approximately 540 of the donors excluded 15 to 20 rarely observed V segments, including chromosome 9 orphons, because counts were too low. In a later analysis, several top co-occurrence clusters were reported to appear linked to parvovirus B19, influenza, CMV and Epstein-Barr virus. The sequencing pipeline was judged likely to have produced a cluster of highly shared sequence variants as a technical artifact. Broadly in line with IMGT annotations, most TCR beta V segments showed up in productive rearrangements about 90% or about 30% of the time in an earlier analysis of some 590 of the donors. The authors suggested that the approach could potentially be generalized to other disease states and immunological phenotypes. Roughly uniform sequencing depth across donors was assumed in presence/absence analyses, although this assumption may not hold. A later genetic analysis reported fewer N-insertions in productive TCRs among donors in an Asian-associated ancestry cluster than the roughly 700-donor mean. A few of the identified cytomegalovirus-associated TCR beta chains were confirmed in vitro to be specific for cytomegalovirus antigens. Most TCR sequences were observed very rarely across donors, whereas some public TCRs were present in many individuals. V-gene and J-gene trimming of TCR beta chains was associated with a missense DCLRE1C variant in a later genetic analysis, and the association was replicated in an independent cohort. Immune exposure information for the cohort was limited to CMV serostatus. The classifier was reported to diagnose cytomegalovirus status with high specificity and sensitivity in both the original cohort and the validation cohort. Compared with equally common non-associated chains, HLA-associated TCR beta chains in a later analysis were more clonally expanded and had lower generation probabilities. Because some donors lacked HLA typing at each locus, the association tests relied only on the typed subset. The 87-base-pair reads could not distinguish some IMGT-functional V segments, including TRBV6-2 and TRBV6-3, so those segments were excluded. Correlated functional status among segregating V segments might be attributable to linkage disequilibrium, but an unknown experimental factor could not be ruled out. Most CMV-associated TCR beta chains appeared to be HLA-restricted in a later analysis, and the HLA associations seemed to be driven largely by CMV exposure. A further reported finding was that TCR beta sequences accurately predicted the HLA-A and HLA-B alleles for most subjects in the first cohort. The study listed approximately 150 TCR beta chains as associated with cytomegalovirus. Only TCR beta chains were sequenced in this cohort, and the absence of alpha or paired-chain data limited detectable features.

Taken from cysteine to phenylalanine, the CDR3 has 12 residues. The only DNA kept is the CDR3, 36 bases in frame from the first base. V and J are truncated by 5 bases and 4 bases respectively, leaving an intervening sequence of 9 bases. For CDR1 and CDR2, the germline V gene (reference sequence) lists SGHNT and YYREEE. Of note for this clone: The specificity of this receptor is unknown.

The cohort consisted of more than 650 healthy bone marrow donors. At the time of sampling, every cohort member was nominally healthy, though immune exposures that went unrecorded were likely present. The donor was CMV seronegative and belonged to the group of 350 or so seronegative cohort members. Each donor provided a peripheral blood sample, and peripheral blood mononuclear cells were used for TCR beta sequencing. Genomic DNA was extracted from the blood cell samples with the Qiagen DNeasy Blood Extraction Kit. The library relied on the immunoSEQ multiplex PCR assay. For the multiplex PCR, a mixture combining 60 forward primers for TCR Vbeta segments and 13 reverse primers for TCR Jbeta segments was used. A multiplex PCR assay on genomic DNA amplified the CDR3 region of rearranged TCR beta genes. On the Illumina HiSeq System, the amplified TCR beta libraries were sequenced as 87-base-pair reads. Per the original workflow: A later analysis tallied tens of millions of unique TCR beta chains across the 666 repertoires, and around 12 million of those chains were shared by two or more donors. Raw reads were error-corrected and collapsed into unique sequences by a nearest-neighbor algorithm in which closely related sequences were merged to remove PCR and sequencing errors. V, D and J gene segments were assigned by aligning CDR3 sequences to IMGT reference sequences. For a sequence to be retained, at least a six-nucleotide match to both a V gene segment and a J gene segment was required. A rearrangement counted as productive if the CDR3 had no stop codons and remained in frame with V and J, and every other rearrangement counted as non-productive. Following IMGT convention, CDR3 was defined as the stretch from the second conserved V-encoded cysteine to the conserved J-encoded phenylalanine. Sequences without an unambiguous match to a single V gene segment were excluded from the earlier analysis of approximately 560 of the donors. In an earlier analysis of approximately 590 of the donors, a V segment was called functional when productive rearrangements were above 56.7%, and segregating when the standard deviation between donors exceeded 5%. A statistical classification framework was built for diagnosing cytomegalovirus status from the catalog of TCR beta chain sequences. In a later analysis, TCR nucleotide sequences were compared against IMGT/GENE-DB human TR gene sequences so that V and J genes could be assigned. The TCRdist pipeline was used in a later analysis to assign CDR3 sequences and most-parsimonious VDJ recombination scenarios. In a later analysis, each TCR beta chain was defined by its CDR3 amino acid sequence together with its V-gene family, and reads lacking a unique V-gene family were excluded. A later analysis removed nearly 600 highly shared, low-generation-probability nucleotide sequences to deal with suspected cross-contamination and a sequencing artifact. A later analysis calculated a clonal expansion index for each public chain from normalized within-repertoire ranks of inferred template counts. In a later analysis, generation probabilities were computed using a VDJ recombination model fitted to out-of-frame rearrangements, and the results were checked against IGoR. In a later analysis, hypergeometric tests were used to score TCR-TCR, TCR-HLA and TCR-CMV co-occurrence, with a repertoire-size bias correction applied to TCR pairs. To estimate false discovery rates, a later analysis permuted the HLA or CMV assignments 20 times. In a later analysis, co-occurring TCRs were grouped with DBSCAN, and TCRdist sequence similarity was added when clustering was performed within HLA-allele-positive subsets. Repertoires with fewer than 30,000 or more than 120,000 public chains, plus five repertoires with anomalous nucleotide sharing, were excluded from co-occurrence clustering. This immuneACCESS table, as held by TCRdb, lists in-frame sequences with V and J called but not all clones. Of the missing ones, under half trace to an unresolved V gene in checked studies; the others have no known cause. That table gives V, J and clone size, and the DNA gave D and trimming. This sample's table lists 50,000 or so clones. Of the sample, approximately 2% is held by the ten largest clones.

Sequences were obtained from PBMCs. The TCR sequence derives from a woman under 30 in good health and CMV-seronegative. The rearrangement joined TRBV5-4 to TRBJ1-1, and perhaps TRBD1 as D gene, on 5 matching bases. The bases are TGTGCCAGCAGGGAGGGGAGCACTGAAGCTTTCTTT. Its protein product is CASREGSTEAFF. Outside the CDR3, residues come from the reference TRBV5-4 and TRBJ1-1 proteins, so the full variable domain is: ETGVTQSPTHLIKTRGQQVTLRCSSQSGHNTVSWYQQALGQGPQFIFQYYREEENGRGNFPPRFSGLQFPNYSSELNVNALELDDSALYLCASREGSTEAFFGQGTRLTVV.